This TCR beta chain was documented in a study of CXCR3-negative and CXCR3-positive naive CD8 T cells. Findings of the study overall: Both of the naive subsets showed about the same high diversity, but memory CD8+ cells had much less. Across naive subsets, surface CD5 expression was comparable, and TCR strength was inferred from properties of the TRB CDR3.

Identification of naive CD8+ T cells rested on CD45RO-CCR7+CD27+CD95- status. Preparation of TRB cDNA libraries relied on 5' RACE carrying UMI labels. TCRdb re-called the 5' RACE reads and catalogs CDR3 proteins one per entry, DNA excluded. This sample contains 130,000 or so distinct CDR3 sequences. With regard to this clonotype: No antigen is known for it.

In germline, CDR1 is SGHKS, CDR2 YYEKEE (reference sequence). CDR3 length equals 18 residues. The TCR was taken from a human donor in good health. Some clones in this sample may be carry-over from other donors' samples. The rearrangement uses TRBV5-5 and TRBJ2-5; no DNA is available, so the TRBD2 call from TCRdb remains unchecked. Material: naive CXCR3- CD8+ T cells from blood. Regarding subset: CD45RO-CCR7+CD27+CD95- naive CD8+ T cells lacking CXCR3 (TNR3-). The CDR3 here is CASSSSYPIAEAQETQYF. Based on the CDR3 plus reference TRBV5-5 and TRBJ2-5, the full variable domain is DAGVTQSPTHLIKTRGQQVTLRCSPISGHKSVSWYQQVLGQGPQFIFQYYEKEERGRGNFPDRFSARQFPNYSSELNVNALLLGDSALYLCASSSSYPIAEAQETQYFGPGTRLLVL.